Presented here are 23 T cell receptor beta chains from one specimen sequenced in a study of OX40 agonist ivuxolimab in advanced cancers. Method: immunoSEQ multiplex PCR; TCRdb's copy keeps in-frame clones and lacks some. The sample holds about 68,000 clones, about 82% seen once. The material sequenced was CD4+ or CD8+ T cells sorted from blood, taken in a trial of the OX40 agonist ivuxolimab. These receptors were obtained from an adult with an advanced solid tumor such as melanoma, head and neck, liver or kidney cancer.

The chain carries TRBV6-6 and TRBJ2-7; TRBD2 matches 10 bases. Germline values: CDR1 MNHNY, CDR2 SVGAGI (reference sequence). This CDR3 comprises 15 residues. J lost 7 bases, V lost 6 bases, and 12 bases had no gene match. CDR3 DNA sequence: TGTGCCAGCAGAGCAGTCCTAGCGGGAGCTGGGGAGCAGTACTTC. Protein: CASRAVLAGAGEQYF.

The chain links TRBV18 to TRBJ1-3; D remains unclear. Germline loops: CDR1 KGHSH, CDR2 LQKENI. The V end lost 3 bases, the J end lost 4 bases, and 7 bases lay between the germline ends. The length of the CDR3 is 13 residues. The CDR3 here is CASSPNTGNTIYF. CDR3 bases: TGTGCCAGCTCACCGAATACGGGAAACACCATATATTTT.

This chain uses TRBV7-6 with TRBJ2-5, with 8 bases fitting TRBD2. From germline, CDR1 is SGHVS and CDR2 FNYEAQ. This CDR3 has 15 residues. J lost 6 bases, V lost 0 bases, and 6 bases had no gene match. CDR3: CASSLAGLVGQTQYF. DNA of the CDR3: TGTGCCAGCAGCTTAGCGGGACTAGTGGGACAGACCCAGTACTTC.

The V gene is TRBV9, the J gene TRBJ2-1, with a possible D match to TRBD2 (6 bases). Germline V CDR1 and CDR2: SGDLS, YYNGEE. Trimming pared 0 bases from V and 4 bases from J, leaving 11 bases between. The CDR3 spans 15 residues. The CDR3 DNA reads TGTGCCAGCAGCGTAGCCGGGGACTTTTACAATGAGCAGTTCTTC. Protein product: CASSVAGDFYNEQFF.

V gene TRBV4-1 combines with J gene TRBJ1-1; D is uncertain. Germline assignment: CDR1 MGHRA and CDR2 YSYEKL. The CDR3 extends over 15 amino acids. The germline V and J ends were trimmed by 1 base and 1 base, with 10 bases remaining between them. CDR3 in amino acids: CASSQVGQRNTEAFF. CDR3 coding DNA: TGCGCCAGCAGCCAAGTCGGTCAGCGGAACACTGAAGCTTTCTTT.

The chain couples TRBV7-3 to TRBJ2-5; D is uncertain. The CDR3 consists of 14 residues. Germline CDR1 reads SGHTA; CDR2 reads FQGTGA. Trimming took 2 bases from V and 2 from J, leaving 9 bases between them. CDR3 nucleotide sequence: TGTGCCAGCAGCTTAGGGGTCCAACAAGAGACCCAGTACTTC. Protein: CASSLGVQQETQYF. Filled out from reference TRBV7-3 and TRBJ2-5, the complete variable domain reads GAGVSQTPSNKVTEKGKYVELRCDPISGHTALYWYRQSLGQGPEFLIYFQGTGAADDSGLPNDRFFAVRPEGSVSTLKIQRTERGDSAVYLCASSLGVQQETQYFGPGTRLLVL.

This chain joins TRBV30 and TRBJ2-2, with 11 bases matching TRBD2. Trimming removed 3 bases from V and 4 bases from J; junction bases left unmatched: 16. Germline V gene data show CDR1 as GTSNPN and CDR2 as SVGIG (reference sequence). The CDR3 sequence is 19 residues long. CDR3 nucleotide sequence: TGTGCCTGGAGGAACACATATGTGACTAGCGGGACTGCCACCGGGGAGCTGTTTTTT. It codes for CAWRNTYVTSGTATGELFF.

The chain is built from TRBV4-3 and TRBJ2-3; 9 bases agree with TRBD2. The CDR3 covers 16 residues. Germline loops: CDR1 LGHNA, CDR2 YSLEER. Trimming cost V 0 bases and J 4 bases; bases outside gene matches: 5. CDR3 sequence: CASSQDLAGGSDTQYF. The CDR3 nucleotides are TGCGCCAGCAGCCAAGATCTCGCGGGAGGGTCAGATACGCAGTATTTT.

The chain combines TRBV5-5 with TRBJ2-7; TRBD1 might be the D (6 bases). This CDR3 has 17 residues. V lost 3 bases and J 0 bases, leaving 19 bases between the germline ends. Germline V lookup: CDR1 SGHKS, CDR2 YYEKEE (reference sequence). The CDR3 loop is CASSCLPGALSSYEQYV. CDR3 DNA: TGTGCCAGCAGCTGCCTCCCAGGGGCCCTAAGCTCCTACGAGCAGTACGTC.

V and J are TRBV7-3 and TRBJ2-2; weak D call: TRBD1 (6 bases). The V gene lost 1 base and the J gene lost 6 bases, with 6 bases spanning the gap. Germline lookup yields CDR1 SGHTA and CDR2 FQGTGA. The CDR3 length is 13 residues. The CDR3 region has the DNA TGTGCCAGCAGCTTAAAGGGGGCCGGGGAGCTGTTTTTT. Translating it yields CASSLKGAGELFF.

The chain has TRBV4-1 and TRBJ2-3; tentatively, D is TRBD2 (6 bases). The CDR3 is 14 residues long. With 0 bases removed from V and 3 bases from J, the gap between germline ends came to 7 bases. Germline V gives CDR1 MGHRA, CDR2 YSYEKL. CDR3 amino acids: CASSQEGGTDTQYF. The CDR3 DNA is TGCGCCAGCAGCCAAGAGGGGGGAACAGATACGCAGTATTTT.

The sample holds a few counts of this clone. The chain has TRBV5-1 and TRBJ1-1; D gene uncertain. The V gene lost 2 bases and the J gene lost 1 base, with 6 bases spanning the gap. This CDR3 is 13 amino acids long. Germline lookup yields CDR1 SGHRS and CDR2 YFSETQ. The CDR3 bases are TGCGCCAGCAGCTTACTGGGGAACACTGAAGCTTTCTTT. Translating it yields CASSLLGNTEAFF.

The V and J genes are TRBV20-1 and TRBJ1-2; D gene unclear. From germline, CDR1 is DFQATT and CDR2 SNEGSKA (reference sequence). This CDR3 contains 11 residues. V was trimmed by 0 bases and J by 8 bases, leaving 7 bases between them. In nucleotides, the CDR3 is TGCAGTGCTAGAGAGTCGGTGGGCTACACCTTC. Translating it yields CSARESVGYTF.

This chain links TRBV28 with TRBJ2-3; D is possibly TRBD2 (6 bases). This CDR3 has 13 residues. Trimming pared 6 bases from V and 6 bases from J, leaving 13 bases between. The germline V gene encodes CDR1 MDHEN and CDR2 SYDVKM. CDR3 nucleotide sequence: TGTGCCAGCAGGGAGGGTACCCCCGATACGCAGTATTTT. The encoded protein is CASREGTPDTQYF.

The chain has TRBV5-1 and TRBJ2-1, with TRBD2 matching 7 bases. Germline V gene lookup returns CDR1 SGHRS and CDR2 YFSETQ. The trim removed 3 bases at V and 6 bases at J, leaving 6 bases unmatched. The CDR3 has 14 residues. CDR3 DNA: TGCGCCAGCAGCTCCCGGGACTATCTCAATGAGCAGTTCTTC. Translated: CASSSRDYLNEQFF.

This clone was picked up a small number of times. The rearrangement joins TRBV7-9 to TRBJ1-6; no clear D gene. Deletions cut 5 bases from V and 14 bases from J, with 25 bases between. There are 16 residues in the CDR3. CDR1 and CDR2 (germline): SEHNR, FQNEAQ (reference sequence). CDR3 coding DNA: TGTGCCAGCAGCGCACCCCCGGTGGCAGGAACGATATCCCTCCACTTT. It yields the protein CASSAPPVAGTISLHF.

The rearrangement joins TRBV19 to TRBJ2-3; tentatively, D is TRBD1 or TRBD2 (6 bases each). V lost 6 bases and J lost 2, with 15 bases in between. The germline V gene encodes CDR1 LNHDA and CDR2 SQIVND (reference sequence). The CDR3 contains 15 residues. Here the CDR3 DNA reads TGTGCCAGTAGGGGGGGCAGGGACCCCACAGATACGCAGTATTTT. It specifies CASRGGRDPTDTQYF.

For this clone: The junction shows a germline mismatch at one end, possibly a read error. The chain has TRBV5-1 and TRBJ2-7; possible D gene TRBD2, 6 bases. There are 14 residues in the CDR3. Looked up from germline, CDR1 is SGHRS and CDR2 is YFSETQ. This CDR3 reads CASSLDRGSSEQYF. The CDR3 coding sequence is TGCGCCAGCAGCTTGGATCGGGGGTCCTCCGAGCAGTACTTC. Full variable domain (remainder filled in from reference TRBV5-1 and TRBJ2-7): KAGVTQTPRYLIKTRGQQVTLSCSPISGHRSVSWYQQTPGQGLQFLFEYFSETQRNKGNFPGRFSGRQFSNSRSEMNVSTLELGDSALYLCASSLDRGSSEQYFGPGTRLTVT.

V and J are TRBV9 and TRBJ1-1; D may be TRBD1 (6 bases). Trimming removed 1 base from V and 3 bases from J, with 16 bases in between. Germline V gene lookup returns CDR1 SGDLS and CDR2 YYNGEE. CDR3 size: 16 residues. CDR3 residues: CASSVSSSPGDTEAFF. The CDR3 DNA reads TGTGCCAGCAGCGTATCTTCAAGCCCAGGGGACACTGAAGCTTTCTTT.

The V gene is TRBV5-1, the J gene TRBJ2-1; TRBD2 matches at 11 bases. CDR3 length equals 15 residues. The V gene's germline CDR1 is SGHRS and CDR2 YFSETQ. The V and J ends lost 4 bases and 8 bases, in that order; junction bases with no gene match: 8. As DNA, the CDR3 is TGCGCCAGCAGCCTGGTGCCGGGACTAGCGGATGAGCAGTTCTTC. It encodes CASSLVPGLADEQFF. Together with reference TRBV5-1 and TRBJ2-1, the CDR3 gives the full variable domain: KAGVTQTPRYLIKTRGQQVTLSCSPISGHRSVSWYQQTPGQGLQFLFEYFSETQRNKGNFPGRFSGRQFSNSRSEMNVSTLELGDSALYLCASSLVPGLADEQFFGPGTRLTVL.

The chain uses TRBV11-2 and TRBJ2-3, with D uncertain. Germline values: CDR1 SGHAT, CDR2 FQNNGV. The CDR3 is 16 residues long. Deletions cut 5 bases from V and 3 bases from J, with 18 bases between. The CDR3 DNA is TGTGCCAGCAGCCTCTACCCGGCAGGAGCAACAGATACGCAGTATTTT. Its translation: CASSLYPAGATDTQYF.

J is TRBJ1-2 and V is TRBV5-1, with TRBD1 as a possible D gene (5 bases). The CDR3 loop spans 16 amino acids. Trimming removed 4 bases at V and 6 bases at J, with 22 bases between. Germline CDR1 is SGHRS and CDR2 is YFSETQ. CDR3 in DNA: TGCGCCAGCAGCGCCGGGGCGGGCGCGCGGTGGAATGGCTACACCTTC. It yields the protein CASSAGAGARWNGYTF.

The CDR3: CASSLWTGSYNEQFF. The CDR3 region has the DNA TGTGCCAGCAGTTTATGGACAGGGAGCTACAATGAGCAGTTCTTC. The chain carries TRBV28 and TRBJ2-1; 7 bases fit TRBD1. CDR3 length: 15 amino acids. CDR1 and CDR2 (germline): MDHEN, SYDVKM. The V segment lost 0 bases and the J segment 3 bases; nucleotides outside the gene matches: 2.